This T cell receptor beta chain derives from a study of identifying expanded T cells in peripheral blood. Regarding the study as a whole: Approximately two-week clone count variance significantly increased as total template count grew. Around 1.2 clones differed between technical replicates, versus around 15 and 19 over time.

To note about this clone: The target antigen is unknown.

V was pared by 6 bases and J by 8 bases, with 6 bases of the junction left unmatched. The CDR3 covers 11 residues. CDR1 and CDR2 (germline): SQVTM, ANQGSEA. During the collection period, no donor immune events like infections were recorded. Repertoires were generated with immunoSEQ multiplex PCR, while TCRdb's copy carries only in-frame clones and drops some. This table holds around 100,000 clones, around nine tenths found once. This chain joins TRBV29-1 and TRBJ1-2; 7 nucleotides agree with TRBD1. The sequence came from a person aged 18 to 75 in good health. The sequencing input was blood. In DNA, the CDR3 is TGCAGCGTGGGACAGAGAATCGGCTACACCTTC. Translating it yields CSVGQRIGYTF.